One and the same sample provided the 2 T cell receptor beta chains below, sequenced in a study of CD8 T cells in Susac syndrome. The RNA input was about 0.45 to 1 ug, and it was reverse transcribed with random hexamers. TCRdb independently ran MiXCR on the immunoSEQ multiplex PCR reads; one entry per CDR3 protein. The sample consists of about 120,000 distinct CDR3 sequences, roughly 94% of them appearing once. Sequenced sample: CD4+ T cells from PBMCs. These receptors were taken from a human donor with multiple sclerosis.

The V call is TRBV5-1, the J call TRBJ2-7; maybe TRBD2 (6 bases). This CDR3 region has 14 residues. The V gene's germline CDR1 is SGHRS and CDR2 YFSETQ. V lost 0 bases, J lost 0 bases, and 7 bases lay in between. The CDR3 protein is CASSLGGDSYEQYF. The CDR3 nucleotides read TGCGCCAGCAGCTTGGGGGGGGACTCCTACGAGCAGTACTTC.

The CDR3 nucleotides are TGTGCCAGCAGCCGGGGACAGTGGGGGGGTAGTAATCAGCCCCAGCATTTT. Protein: CASSRGQWGGSNQPQHF. The J gene is TRBJ1-5, the V gene TRBV27; 7 bases align to TRBD1. Unmatched junction bases numbered 15, after V lost 6 bases and J lost 4 bases. CDR1 and CDR2 from the germline V gene are MNHEY and SMNVEV (reference sequence). This CDR3 contains 17 residues.